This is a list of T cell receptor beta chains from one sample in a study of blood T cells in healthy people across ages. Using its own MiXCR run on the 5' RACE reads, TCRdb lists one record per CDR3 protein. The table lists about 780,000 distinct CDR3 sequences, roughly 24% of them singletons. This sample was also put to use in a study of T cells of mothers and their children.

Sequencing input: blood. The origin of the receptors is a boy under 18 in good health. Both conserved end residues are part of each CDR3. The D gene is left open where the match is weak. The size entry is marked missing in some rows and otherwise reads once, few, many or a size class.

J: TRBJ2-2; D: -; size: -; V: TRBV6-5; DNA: TGTGCCAGCAGTTACCACGTCCGGGACCGATATCAGAACACCGGGGAGCTGTTTTTT; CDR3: CASSYHVRDRYQNTGELFF
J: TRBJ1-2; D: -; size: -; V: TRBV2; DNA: TGTGCCAGCAGGATTACAGGAGCTAACTATGGCTACACCTTC; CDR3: CASRITGANYGYTF
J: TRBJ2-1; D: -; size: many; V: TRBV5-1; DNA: TGCGCCAGCAGCTTCTCCGATGAGCAGTTCTTC; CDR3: CASSFSDEQFF
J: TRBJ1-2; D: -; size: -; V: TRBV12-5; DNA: TGTGCTAGTGCCCTGGGACAACTCTATGGCTACACCTTC; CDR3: CASALGQLYGYTF
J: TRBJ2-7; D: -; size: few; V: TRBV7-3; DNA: TGTGCCAGCAGCTTAAGGGGGGGCAACGAGCAGTACTTC; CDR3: CASSLRGGNEQYF
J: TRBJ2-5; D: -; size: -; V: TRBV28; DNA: TGTGCCAGCAGGTTAGGGCGGGGTGGAGAGACCCAGTACTTC; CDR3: CASRLGRGGETQYF
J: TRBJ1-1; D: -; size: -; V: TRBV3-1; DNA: TGTGCCATCGAGACAGGTAGGGGAACTGAAGCTTTCTTT; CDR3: CAIETGRGTEAFF
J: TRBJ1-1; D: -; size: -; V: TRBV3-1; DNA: TGTGCCAGCAGCCAAGAAGACACAGGGTCGATTACTGAAGCTTTCTTT; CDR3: CASSQEDTGSITEAFF
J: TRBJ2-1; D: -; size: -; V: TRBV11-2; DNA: TGTGCCAGCAGCTCCCTGGCGGGTAGGTACAATGAGCAGTTCTTC; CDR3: CASSSLAGRYNEQFF
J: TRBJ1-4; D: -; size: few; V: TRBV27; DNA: TGTGCCAGCAGTTTAGGGCTATATAGTGAAAAACTGTTTTTT; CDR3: CASSLGLYSEKLFF
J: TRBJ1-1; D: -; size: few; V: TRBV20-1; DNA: TGCAGTGCTTCAAGGGGCATGAACACTGAAGCTTTCTTT; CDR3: CSASRGMNTEAFF
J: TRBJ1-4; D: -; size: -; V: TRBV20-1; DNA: TGCAGTGCTAGAGATCTAACCGGGGTCATCGGCGAAAAACTGTTTTTT; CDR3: CSARDLTGVIGEKLFF
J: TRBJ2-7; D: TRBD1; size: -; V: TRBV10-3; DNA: TGTGCCATCATGAGGGACAGGGAGGCCGAGCAGTACTTC; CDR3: CAIMRDREAEQYF
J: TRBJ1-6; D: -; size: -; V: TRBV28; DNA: TGTGCCAGCAGATCCGGGGACGGAGTATCACCCCTCCACTTT; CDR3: CASRSGDGVSPLHF
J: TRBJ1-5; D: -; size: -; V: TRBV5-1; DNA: TGCGCCAGCATCTTGCGGCCCAGCGGGGAAAGCAATCAGCCCCAGCATTTT; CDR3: CASILRPSGESNQPQHF
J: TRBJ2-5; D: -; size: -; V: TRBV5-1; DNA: TGCGCCAGCAGCTTAGCAGGACAGCAACAAGAGACCCAGTACTTC; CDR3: CASSLAGQQQETQYF
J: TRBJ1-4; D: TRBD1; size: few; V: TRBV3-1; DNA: TGTGCCAGCAGCCCCAAAGTAGGGGGCAGTGAAAAACTGTTTTTT; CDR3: CASSPKVGGSEKLFF
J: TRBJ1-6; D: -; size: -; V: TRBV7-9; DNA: TGTGCCAGCAGCTTGGGGACGGCCTTTCCACCCCTCCACTTT; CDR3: CASSLGTAFPPLHF
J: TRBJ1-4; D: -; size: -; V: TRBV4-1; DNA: TGCGCCAGCAGCCAAGGGACAGCAACTAATGAAAAACTGTTTTTT; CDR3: CASSQGTATNEKLFF
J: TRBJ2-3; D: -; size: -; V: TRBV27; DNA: TGTGCCACCATGGGGTGGGACACAGATACGCAGTATTTT; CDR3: CATMGWDTDTQYF